This T cell receptor (beta chain) was captured in a study of blood T cell repertoires in COVID-19. Resolution of symptoms, clearance, or two negative PCRs was present in recovered Cohort 3 donors. This CDR3 has 16 amino acids. Germline CDR1 and CDR2: MGHRA and YSYEKL. With V trimmed by 3 bases and J by 5 bases, 2 bases remained unmatched. As originally analysed: Reference gene primer amplification in the assay estimated nucleated cell counts. Profiling relied on immunoSEQ multiplex PCR, and the TCRdb table lists in-frame clones only, not all of them. V and J calls plus clone size are reproduced from that table; the DNA served to infer D and trimming. The sample lists 140,000 to 150,000 clones, 80% to 90% occurring once.

Sequences were obtained from PBMCs or T cells enriched from blood (not recorded which). The genes are TRBV4-1 and TRBJ2-1; 15 bases line up with TRBD2. The clonotype comes from a man in his fifties or sixties who had recovered from COVID-19. As DNA, the CDR3 is TGCGCCAGCAGCCACGGACTAGCGGGGGGGAACAATGAGCAGTTCTTC. Translated, it gives CASSHGLAGGNNEQFF.